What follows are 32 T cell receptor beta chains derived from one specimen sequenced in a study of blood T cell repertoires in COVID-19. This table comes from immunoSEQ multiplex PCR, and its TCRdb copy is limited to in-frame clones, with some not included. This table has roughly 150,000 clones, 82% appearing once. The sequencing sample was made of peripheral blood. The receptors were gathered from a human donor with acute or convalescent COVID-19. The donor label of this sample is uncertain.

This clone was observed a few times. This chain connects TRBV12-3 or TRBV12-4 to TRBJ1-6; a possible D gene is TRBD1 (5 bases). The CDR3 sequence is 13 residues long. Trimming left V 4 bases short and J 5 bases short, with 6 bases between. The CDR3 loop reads CASSSGNNSPLHF. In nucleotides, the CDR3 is TGTGCCAGCAGTTCAGGGAATAATTCACCCCTCCACTTT.

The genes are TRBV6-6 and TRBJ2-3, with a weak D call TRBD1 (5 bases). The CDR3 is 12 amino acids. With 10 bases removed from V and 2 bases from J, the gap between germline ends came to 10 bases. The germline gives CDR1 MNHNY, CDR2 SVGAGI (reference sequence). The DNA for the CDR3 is TGTGCCACCGCCAGGGCCACAGATACGCAGTATTTT. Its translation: CATARATDTQYF.

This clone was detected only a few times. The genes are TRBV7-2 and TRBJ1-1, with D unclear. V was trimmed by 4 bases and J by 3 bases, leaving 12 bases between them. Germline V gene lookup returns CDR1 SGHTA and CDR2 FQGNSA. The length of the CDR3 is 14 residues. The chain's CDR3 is CASSSAASHTEAFF. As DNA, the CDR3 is TGTGCCAGCAGCTCCGCGGCCTCCCACACTGAAGCTTTCTTT.

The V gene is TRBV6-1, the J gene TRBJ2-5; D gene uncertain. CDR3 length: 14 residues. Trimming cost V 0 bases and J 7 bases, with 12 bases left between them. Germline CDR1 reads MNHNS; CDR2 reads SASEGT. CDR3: CASSEARHIGTQYF. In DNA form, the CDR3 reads TGTGCCAGCAGTGAAGCTCGTCATATCGGGACCCAGTACTTC.

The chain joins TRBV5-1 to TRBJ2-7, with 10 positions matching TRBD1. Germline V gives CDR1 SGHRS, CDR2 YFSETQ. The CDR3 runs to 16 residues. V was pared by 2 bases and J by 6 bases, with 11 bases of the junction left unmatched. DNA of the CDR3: TGCGCCAGCAGCTTCAGGGTGGGACAGGGGTTAAGCGAGCAGTACTTC. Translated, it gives CASSFRVGQGLSEQYF.

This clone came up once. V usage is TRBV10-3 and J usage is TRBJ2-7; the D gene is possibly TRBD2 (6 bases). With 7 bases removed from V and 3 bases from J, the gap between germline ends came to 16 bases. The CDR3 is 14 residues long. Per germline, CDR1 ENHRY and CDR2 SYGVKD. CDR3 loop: CAIKEGQEHYEQYF. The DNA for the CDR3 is TGTGCCATCAAGGAGGGCCAGGAACACTACGAGCAGTACTTC.

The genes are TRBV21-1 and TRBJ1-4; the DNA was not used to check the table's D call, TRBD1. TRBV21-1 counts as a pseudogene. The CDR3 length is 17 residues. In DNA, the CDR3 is TGTGCCAGCAGCAAAACAGCAGGGGAAAGGTCTAATGAAAAACTGTTTTTT. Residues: CASSKTAGERSNEKLFF.

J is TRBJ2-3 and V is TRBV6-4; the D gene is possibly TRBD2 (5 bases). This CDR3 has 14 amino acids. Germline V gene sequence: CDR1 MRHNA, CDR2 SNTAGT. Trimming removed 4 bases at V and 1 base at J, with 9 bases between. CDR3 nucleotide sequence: TGTGCCAGCAGTGCCCAACTAGGCACAGATACGCAGTATTTT. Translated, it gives CASSAQLGTDTQYF.

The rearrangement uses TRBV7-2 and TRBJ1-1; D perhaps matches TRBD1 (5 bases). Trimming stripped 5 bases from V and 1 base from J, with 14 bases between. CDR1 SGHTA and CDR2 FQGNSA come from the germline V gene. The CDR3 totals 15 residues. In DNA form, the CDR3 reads TGTGCCAGCAGCCCCGCCGGACACTCGAACACTGAAGCTTTCTTT. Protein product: CASSPAGHSNTEAFF.

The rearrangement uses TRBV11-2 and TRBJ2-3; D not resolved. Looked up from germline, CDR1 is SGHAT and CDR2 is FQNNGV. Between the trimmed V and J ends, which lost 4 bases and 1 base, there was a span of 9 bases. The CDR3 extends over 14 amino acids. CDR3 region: CASSSSLGTDTQYF. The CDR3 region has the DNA TGTGCCAGCAGCTCTAGTCTGGGCACAGATACGCAGTATTTT.

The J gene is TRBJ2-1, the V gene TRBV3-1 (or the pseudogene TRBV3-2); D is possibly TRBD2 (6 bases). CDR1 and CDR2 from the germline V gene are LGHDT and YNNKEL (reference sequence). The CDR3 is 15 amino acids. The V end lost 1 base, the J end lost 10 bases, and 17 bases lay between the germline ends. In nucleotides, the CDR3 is TGTGCCAGCAGCCAAGGCCTGACTAGTTTCGGCGAGCAGTTCTTC. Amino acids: CASSQGLTSFGEQFF.

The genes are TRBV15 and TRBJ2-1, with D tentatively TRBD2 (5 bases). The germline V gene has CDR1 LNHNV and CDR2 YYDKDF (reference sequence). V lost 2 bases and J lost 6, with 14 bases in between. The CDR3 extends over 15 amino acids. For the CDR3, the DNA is TGTGCCACCAGCAGATCGACTACCGGCGTCAATGAGCAGTTCTTC. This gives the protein CATSRSTTGVNEQFF.

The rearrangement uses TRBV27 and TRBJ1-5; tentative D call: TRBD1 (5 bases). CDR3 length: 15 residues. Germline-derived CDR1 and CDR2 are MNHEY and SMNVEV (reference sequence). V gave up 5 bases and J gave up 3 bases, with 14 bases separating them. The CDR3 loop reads CASSPSGLFNQPQHF. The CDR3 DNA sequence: TGTGCCAGCAGTCCCTCAGGGTTGTTCAATCAGCCCCAGCATTTT.

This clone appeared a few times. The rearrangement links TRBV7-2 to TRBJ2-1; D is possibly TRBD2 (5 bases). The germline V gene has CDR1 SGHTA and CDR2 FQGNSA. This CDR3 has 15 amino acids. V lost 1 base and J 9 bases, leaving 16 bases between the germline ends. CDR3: CASSLERPGRGEQFF. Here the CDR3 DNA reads TGTGCCAGCAGCTTAGAACGGCCGGGCCGGGGTGAGCAGTTCTTC.

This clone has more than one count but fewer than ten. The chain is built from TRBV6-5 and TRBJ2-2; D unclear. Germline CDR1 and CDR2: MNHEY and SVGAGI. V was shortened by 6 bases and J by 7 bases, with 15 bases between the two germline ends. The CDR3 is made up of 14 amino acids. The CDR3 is CASSAIRGLGELFF. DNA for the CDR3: TGTGCCAGCAGCGCCATAAGAGGTCTCGGGGAGCTGTTTTTT.

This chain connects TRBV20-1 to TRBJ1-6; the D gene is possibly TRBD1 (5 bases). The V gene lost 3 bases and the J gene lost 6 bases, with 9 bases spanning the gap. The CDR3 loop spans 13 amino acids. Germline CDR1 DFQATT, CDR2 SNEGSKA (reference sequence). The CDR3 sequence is CSASYGGNSPLHF. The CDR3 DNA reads TGCAGTGCTAGTTACGGGGGTAATTCACCCCTCCACTTT.

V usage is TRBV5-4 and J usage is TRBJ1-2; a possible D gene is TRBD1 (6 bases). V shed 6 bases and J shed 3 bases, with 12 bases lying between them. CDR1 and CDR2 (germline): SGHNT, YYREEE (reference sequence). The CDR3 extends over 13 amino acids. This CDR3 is CASMADSDYGYTF. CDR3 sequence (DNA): TGTGCCAGCATGGCGGACAGCGACTATGGCTACACCTTC. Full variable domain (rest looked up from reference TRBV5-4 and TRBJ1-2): ETGVTQSPTHLIKTRGQQVTLRCSSQSGHNTVSWYQQALGQGPQFIFQYYREEENGRGNFPPRFSGLQFPNYSSELNVNALELDDSALYLCASMADSDYGYTFGSGTRLTVV.

The CDR3 nucleotides read TGTGCCAGCAGCAGAGGGACCGGGACAGAGGACAATCAGCCCCAGCATTTT. It specifies CASSRGTGTEDNQPQHF. The chain combines TRBV21-1 with TRBJ1-5; TRBD1 is taken as the D call from the table, unchecked against the DNA. TRBV21-1 is shown as a pseudogene. The CDR3 is 17 residues long.

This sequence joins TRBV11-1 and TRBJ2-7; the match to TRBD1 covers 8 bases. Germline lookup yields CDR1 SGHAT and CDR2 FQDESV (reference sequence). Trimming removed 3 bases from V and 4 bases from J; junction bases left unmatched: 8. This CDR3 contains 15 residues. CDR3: CASSLQGAIVYEQYF. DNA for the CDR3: TGTGCCAGCAGCTTGCAGGGGGCAATTGTATACGAGCAGTACTTC.

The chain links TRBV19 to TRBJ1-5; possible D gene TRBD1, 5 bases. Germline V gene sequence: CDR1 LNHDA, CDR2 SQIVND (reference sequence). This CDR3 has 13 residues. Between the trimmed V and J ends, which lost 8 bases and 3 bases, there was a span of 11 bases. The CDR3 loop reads CASGLRANQPQHF. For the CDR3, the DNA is TGTGCCAGTGGGCTCAGGGCCAATCAGCCCCAGCATTTT.

DNA of the CDR3: TGTGCCAGCAGCTCTCCCTATGGGACAGGGACCAATTCACCCCTCCACTTT. It is translated as CASSSPYGTGTNSPLHF. This chain joins TRBV5-4 and TRBJ1-6, with 9 bases aligning to TRBD1. V dropped 3 bases and J dropped 7; count of bases not matched to a gene: 11. This CDR3 has 17 amino acids. CDR1 and CDR2 from the germline V gene are SGHNT and YYREEE (reference sequence). Full variable domain (missing parts from reference TRBV5-4 and TRBJ1-6): ETGVTQSPTHLIKTRGQQVTLRCSSQSGHNTVSWYQQALGQGPQFIFQYYREEENGRGNFPPRFSGLQFPNYSSELNVNALELDDSALYLCASSSPYGTGTNSPLHFGNGTRLTVT.

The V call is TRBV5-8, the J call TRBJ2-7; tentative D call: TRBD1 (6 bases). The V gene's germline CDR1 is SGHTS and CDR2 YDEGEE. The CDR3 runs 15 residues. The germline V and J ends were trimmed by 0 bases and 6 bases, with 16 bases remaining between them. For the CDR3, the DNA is TGTGCCAGCAGCTTGGCCACCAGGGGAACTTCCGAGCAGTACTTC. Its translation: CASSLATRGTSEQYF.

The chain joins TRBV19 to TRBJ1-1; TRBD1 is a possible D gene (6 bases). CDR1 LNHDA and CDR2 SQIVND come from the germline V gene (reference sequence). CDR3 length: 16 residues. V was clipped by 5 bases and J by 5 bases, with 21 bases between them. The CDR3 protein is CASSPYLTGRGTEAFF. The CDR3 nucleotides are TGTGCCAGTAGTCCTTATTTAACAGGGAGAGGAACTGAAGCTTTCTTT. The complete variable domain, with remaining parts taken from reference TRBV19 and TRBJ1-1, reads DGGITQSPKYLFRKEGQNVTLSCEQNLNHDAMYWYRQDPGQGLRLIYYSQIVNDFQKGDIAEGYSVSREKKESFPLTVTSAQKNPTAFYLCASSPYLTGRGTEAFFGQGTRLTVV.

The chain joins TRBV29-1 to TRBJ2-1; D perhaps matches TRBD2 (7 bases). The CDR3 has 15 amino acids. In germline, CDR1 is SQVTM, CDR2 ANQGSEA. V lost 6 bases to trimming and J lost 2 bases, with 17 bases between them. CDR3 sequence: CSVRRGASTYNEQFF. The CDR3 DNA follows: TGCAGCGTGCGCCGGGGGGCGAGTACCTACAATGAGCAGTTCTTC.

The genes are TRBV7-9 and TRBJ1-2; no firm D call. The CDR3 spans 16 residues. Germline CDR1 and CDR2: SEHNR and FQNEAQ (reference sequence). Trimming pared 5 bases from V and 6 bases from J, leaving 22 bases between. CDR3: CASSLWGSAVLDGYTF. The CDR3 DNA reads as TGTGCCAGCAGCCTCTGGGGTTCAGCGGTTTTGGATGGCTACACCTTC.

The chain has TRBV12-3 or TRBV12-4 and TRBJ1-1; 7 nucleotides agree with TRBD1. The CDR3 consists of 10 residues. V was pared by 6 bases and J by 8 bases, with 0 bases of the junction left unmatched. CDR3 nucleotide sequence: TGTGCCAGCAGGGGACAGGAAGCTTTCTTT. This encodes CASRGQEAFF.

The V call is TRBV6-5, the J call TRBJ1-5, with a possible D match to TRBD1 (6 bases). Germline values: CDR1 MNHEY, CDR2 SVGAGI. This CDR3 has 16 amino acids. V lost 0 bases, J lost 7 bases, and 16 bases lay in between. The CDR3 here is CASSYSRYGGRQPQHF. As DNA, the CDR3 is TGTGCCAGCAGTTACTCGAGGTACGGGGGGCGGCAGCCCCAGCATTTT.

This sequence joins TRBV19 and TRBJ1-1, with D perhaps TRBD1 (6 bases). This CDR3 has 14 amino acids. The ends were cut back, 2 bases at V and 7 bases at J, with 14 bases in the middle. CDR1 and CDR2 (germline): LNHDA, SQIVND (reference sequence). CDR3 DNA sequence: TGTGCCAGTAGTATAAGGACAGCCGGGTATGAAGCTTTCTTT. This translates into CASSIRTAGYEAFF.

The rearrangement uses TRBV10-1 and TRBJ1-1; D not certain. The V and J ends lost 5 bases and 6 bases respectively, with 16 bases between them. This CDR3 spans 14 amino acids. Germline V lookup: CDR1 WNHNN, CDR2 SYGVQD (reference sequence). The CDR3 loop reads CASSLRTGGAEAFF. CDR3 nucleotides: TGCGCCAGCAGTTTGCGGACGGGAGGCGCTGAAGCTTTCTTT.

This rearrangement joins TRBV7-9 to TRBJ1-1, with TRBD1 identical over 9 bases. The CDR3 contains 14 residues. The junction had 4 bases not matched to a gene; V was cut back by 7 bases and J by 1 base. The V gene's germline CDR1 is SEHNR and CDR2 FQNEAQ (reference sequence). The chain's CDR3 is CASTETGGNTEAFF. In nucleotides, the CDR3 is TGTGCCAGCACGGAGACAGGGGGGAACACTGAAGCTTTCTTT.

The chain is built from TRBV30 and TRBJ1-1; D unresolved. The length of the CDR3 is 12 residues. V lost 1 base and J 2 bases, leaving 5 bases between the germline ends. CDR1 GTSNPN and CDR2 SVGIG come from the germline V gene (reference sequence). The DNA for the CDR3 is TGTGCCTGGAGTGCTATAAACACTGAAGCTTTCTTT. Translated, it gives CAWSAINTEAFF.

The CDR3: CSVGTPSYEQYF. CDR3 coding DNA: TGCAGCGTTGGGACTCCGAGCTACGAGCAGTACTTC. The chain employs TRBV29-1 and TRBJ2-7; D is possibly TRBD2 (5 bases). Germline V lookup: CDR1 SQVTM, CDR2 ANQGSEA. This CDR3 spans 12 amino acids. Trimming took off 4 bases at V and 3 bases at J, with 10 bases between the two ends.